This T cell receptor beta chain was sequenced during a study of cytomegalovirus exposure and HLA in healthy donors (dated by TCRdb to 2017 to 2019). Context from the whole study: An earlier analysis of 550 to 700 of the donors reported 250 to 350 Gb of sequence data and 117 million unique TCR beta sequences from about 200 million T cells. An early release that covered about 640 HLA-typed donors contained approximately 300 gigabases of sequencing data and about 84 million unique TCR sequences. Both class I and class II loci were covered by HLA typing, at four-digit resolution. Typing coverage varied by locus: roughly 629-630 donors for A, B, C, DRB1 and DQB1; approximately 500 for DQA1; over 600 for DPA1; fewer than 480 for DPB1. Every discovery cohort repertoire had been produced on one sequencing platform. The study used immunosequencing to profile the T cell repertoires of approximately 690 subjects and linked those repertoires to cytomegalovirus serostatus. Because of strong linkage in the cohort, four to six DR-DQ haplotypes were treated as single units for association and clustering. To predict cytomegalovirus infection status, the study brought together high-throughput TCR immunosequencing, statistical association of individual TCRs with disease status, and machine learning. In a later analysis, previously published TCR beta repertoires from roughly 710 donors were re-analyzed and high-resolution HLA genotyping was added so that TCR occurrence patterns could be studied. A separate validation cohort of 100 to 150 different subjects was used in addition to the 666-subject first cohort. The aim of the study was to test whether cataloging public T cell receptors could identify signatures of past pathogen exposure. The genetic ancestry cluster associated with self-reported Caucasian donors included approximately 85% of the roughly 400 genotyped donors. To decide whether each TCR beta V gene segment behaved as functional or pseudogenic, an earlier analysis of 587 of the donors relied on high-throughput TCR beta sequencing. In a later genetic analysis, genome-wide SNP genotypes for about three fifths of the 666 donors were used, and that subset was treated as a discovery cohort. Across roughly 420 genotyped donors of the cohort, an average of about 240,000 unique TCR beta nucleotide sequences per donor were sequenced, and 15% to 20% of those sequences were non-productive. Donor age, sex, ethnicity and CMV serostatus were compiled together with the repertoire data. Rather than drawing on any new phenotypic data, the later analysis identified candidate immune exposures from TCR beta sequences and the way those sequences occurred across donors. Paper-wide results and their limitations: A later analysis reported that several top co-occurrence clusters appeared linked to parvovirus B19, influenza, CMV and Epstein-Barr virus. At a false discovery rate of 0.05, a later analysis linked fewer than 20,000 TCR beta sequences to specific HLA alleles. Assigning TCR associations to individual alleles was difficult when HLA alleles, especially DR and DQ, strongly co-occurred. Across donors, most TCR sequences were observed very rarely, whereas some public TCRs were present in many individuals. A later analysis found that HLA-associated TCR beta chains were more clonally expanded and had lower generation probabilities than equally common non-associated chains. In vitro tests confirmed that a few of the cytomegalovirus-associated TCR beta chains recognize cytomegalovirus antigens. In a later genetic analysis, a missense DCLRE1C variant was associated with V-gene and J-gene trimming of TCR beta chains, and the association was replicated in an independent cohort. A cluster of highly shared sequence variants was judged likely to represent a technical artifact of the sequencing pipeline. Presence/absence analyses assumed roughly uniform sequencing depth across donors, an assumption that may not hold. A further reported finding was that TCR beta sequences accurately predicted the HLA-A and HLA-B alleles for most subjects in the first cohort. According to a later analysis, TCR association rates differed among HLA loci, with DRB1 alleles showing the most associated TCRs and HLA-C alleles showing the fewest. In both the original and validation cohorts, the classifier was reported to diagnose cytomegalovirus status with high specificity and sensitivity. Because counts were too low, some 16 rarely observed V segments, including chromosome 9 orphons, were excluded from the earlier analysis of several hundred of the donors. Only TCR beta chains were sequenced in this cohort, and the absence of alpha or paired-chain data limited detectable features. Because the 87-base-pair reads could not distinguish some IMGT-functional V segments, including TRBV6-2 and TRBV6-3, those segments were excluded. HLA typing was unavailable for some donors at each locus, so association tests used only the typed subset. In a later analysis, most CMV-associated TCR beta chains were found to appear HLA-restricted, with HLA associations seemingly driven largely by CMV exposure. Broadly in line with IMGT annotations, most TCR beta V segments showed up in productive rearrangements about 87% or about 30% of the time in an earlier analysis of approximately 640 of the donors. A total of some 180 TCR beta chains were listed by the study as associated with cytomegalovirus. The authors suggested that the approach could potentially be generalized to other disease states and immunological phenotypes. Correlated functional status among segregating V segments might reflect linkage disequilibrium, but an unknown experimental factor could not be ruled out. The only immune exposure information available for the cohort was CMV serostatus. A later genetic analysis reported fewer N-insertions in productive TCRs among donors in an Asian-associated ancestry cluster than the roughly 700-donor mean.

In its sample, this clone was seen a few times. Its binding antigen is unknown. Nothing much larger sits one base from this clone, and base qualities are not available. The cohort consisted of 600 to 700 healthy bone marrow donors. At the time of sampling, every cohort member was nominally healthy, though immune exposures that went unrecorded were likely present. The donor tested CMV seronegative, placing the donor among the 300 to 450 seronegative members of the cohort. Every donor gave a peripheral blood sample, and the peripheral blood mononuclear cells from that sample were used for TCR beta sequencing. The Qiagen DNeasy Blood Extraction Kit was used to extract genomic DNA from the blood cell samples. Its CDR3 holds 12 amino acids, cysteine through phenylalanine. The CDR3 DNA has 36 bases and is translated from base 1. The library was built by means of the immunoSEQ multiplex PCR assay. For the multiplex PCR, a mixture combining 60 forward primers for TCR Vbeta segments and 13 reverse primers for TCR Jbeta segments was used. The CDR3 region of rearranged TCR beta genes was amplified from genomic DNA with a multiplex PCR assay. Amplified TCR beta libraries were sequenced as 87-base-pair reads on the Illumina HiSeq System. On the study's bioinformatics: In a later analysis, roughly 80 million unique TCR beta chains were counted across the 500 to 850 repertoires, and some 10 million of these chains were shared by at least two donors. To remove PCR and sequencing errors, raw reads were error-corrected and collapsed into unique sequences using a nearest-neighbor algorithm that merged closely related sequences. CDR3 sequences were aligned to IMGT reference sequences to assign V, D and J gene segments. Each retained sequence needed at least a six-nucleotide match to both a V gene segment and a J gene segment. Rearrangements were called productive when the CDR3 lacked stop codons and stayed in frame with V and J; all others were non-productive. CDR3 was defined by IMGT convention, running from the second conserved V-encoded cysteine to the conserved J-encoded phenylalanine. The earlier analysis of about 590 of the donors excluded sequences that lacked an unambiguous match to a single V gene segment. An earlier analysis of fewer than 650 of the donors classified V segments as functional when productive rearrangements were above 56.7% and as segregating when the standard deviation between donors was above 5%. To diagnose cytomegalovirus status from the catalog of TCR beta chain sequences, a statistical classification framework was built. In a later analysis, V and J genes were assigned by comparing TCR nucleotide sequences against IMGT/GENE-DB human TR gene sequences. In a later analysis, CDR3 sequences and most-parsimonious VDJ recombination scenarios were assigned using the TCRdist pipeline. In a later analysis, each TCR beta chain was defined by its CDR3 amino acid sequence together with its V-gene family, and reads lacking a unique V-gene family were excluded. To address suspected cross-contamination and a sequencing artifact, a later analysis removed several hundred highly shared, low-generation-probability nucleotide sequences. In a later analysis, a clonal expansion index was calculated for each public chain from normalized within-repertoire ranks of inferred template counts. In a later analysis, generation probabilities were computed using a VDJ recombination model fitted to out-of-frame rearrangements, and the results were checked against IGoR. Hypergeometric tests were used in a later analysis to score TCR-TCR, TCR-HLA and TCR-CMV co-occurrence, with a repertoire-size bias correction applied to the TCR pairs. A later analysis estimated false discovery rates by permuting HLA or CMV assignments 20 times. In a later analysis, co-occurring TCRs were grouped using DBSCAN, with TCRdist sequence similarity added in when clustering inside HLA-allele-positive subsets. For co-occurrence clustering, repertoires with fewer than 30,000 or more than 120,000 public chains were excluded, along with five repertoires with anomalous nucleotide sharing. TCRdb carries this immuneACCESS record with in-frame sequences only. Its versions omit some clonotypes, under half of them owing to an unresolved V gene in the studies checked, with the rest unexplained. That table is the source of V, J and clone size, and D and trimming were worked out from the DNA. For this sample there are around 120,000 clones; 75% to 85% appear just once. Of the sample, about 2% is held by the ten largest clones.

This receptor was identified in a man younger than 30 in good health and CMV-seronegative. Sequences were obtained from PBMCs. Rearrangement joined TRBV21-1 to TRBJ1-2; the table's D call of TRBD1 was not tested on the DNA. TRBV21-1 is a documented pseudogene. The nucleotide sequence reads as follows: TGTGCCTCCATTACAGCCAGGGGTGGCTACACCTTC. Its coded protein is CASITARGGYTF.